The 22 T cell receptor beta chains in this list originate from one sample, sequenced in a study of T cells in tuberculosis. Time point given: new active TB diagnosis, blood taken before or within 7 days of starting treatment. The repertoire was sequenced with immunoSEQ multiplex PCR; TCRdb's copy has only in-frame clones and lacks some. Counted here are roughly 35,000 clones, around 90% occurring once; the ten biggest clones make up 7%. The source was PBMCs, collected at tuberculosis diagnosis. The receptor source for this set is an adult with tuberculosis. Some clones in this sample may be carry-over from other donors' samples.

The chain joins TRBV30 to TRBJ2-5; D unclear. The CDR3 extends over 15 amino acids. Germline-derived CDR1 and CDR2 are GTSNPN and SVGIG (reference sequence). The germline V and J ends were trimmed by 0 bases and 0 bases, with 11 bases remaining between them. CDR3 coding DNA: TGTGCCTGGAGTGTAGTATGGCCGTACCAAGAGACCCAGTACTTC. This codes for CAWSVVWPYQETQYF.

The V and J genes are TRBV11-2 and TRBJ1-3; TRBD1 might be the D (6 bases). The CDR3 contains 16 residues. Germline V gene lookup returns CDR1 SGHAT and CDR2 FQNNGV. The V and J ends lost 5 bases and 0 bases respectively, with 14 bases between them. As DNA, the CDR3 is TGTGCCAGCAGCACCGGACAGCCCGGCTCTGGAAACACCATATATTTT. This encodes CASSTGQPGSGNTIYF. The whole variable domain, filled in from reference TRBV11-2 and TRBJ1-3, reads EAGVAQSPRYKIIEKRQSVAFWCNPISGHATLYWYQQILGQGPKLLIQFQNNGVVDDSQLPKDRFSAERLKGVDSTLKIQPAKLEDSAVYLCASSTGQPGSGNTIYFGEGSWLTVV.

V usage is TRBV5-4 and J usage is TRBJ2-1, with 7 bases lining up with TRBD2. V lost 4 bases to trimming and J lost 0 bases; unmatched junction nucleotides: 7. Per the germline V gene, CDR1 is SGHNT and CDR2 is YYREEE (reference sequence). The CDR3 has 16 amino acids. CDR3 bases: TGTGCCAGCAGCGGTCAAGCGGGGAGCTCCTACAATGAGCAGTTCTTC. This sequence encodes CASSGQAGSSYNEQFF.

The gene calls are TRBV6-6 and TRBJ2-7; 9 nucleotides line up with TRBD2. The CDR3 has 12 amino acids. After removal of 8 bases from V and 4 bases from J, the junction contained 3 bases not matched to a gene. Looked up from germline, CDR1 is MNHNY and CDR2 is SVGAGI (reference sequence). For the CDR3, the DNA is TGTGCCAGCGGGCGGGGGGGTTACGAGCAGTACTTC. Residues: CASGRGGYEQYF.

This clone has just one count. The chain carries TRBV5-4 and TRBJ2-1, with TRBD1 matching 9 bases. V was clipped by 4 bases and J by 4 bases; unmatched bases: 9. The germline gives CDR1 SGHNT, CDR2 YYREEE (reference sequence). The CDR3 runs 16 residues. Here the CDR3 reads CASSPPGTGIYNEQFF. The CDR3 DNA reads TGTGCCAGCAGCCCCCCCGGGACAGGGATTTACAATGAGCAGTTCTTC.

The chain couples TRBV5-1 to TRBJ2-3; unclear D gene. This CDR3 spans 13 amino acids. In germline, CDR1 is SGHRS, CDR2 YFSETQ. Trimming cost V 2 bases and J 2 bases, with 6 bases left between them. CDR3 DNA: TGCGCCAGCAGCTTTGGCCCCACAGATACGCAGTATTTT. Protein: CASSFGPTDTQYF. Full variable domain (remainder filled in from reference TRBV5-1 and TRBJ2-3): KAGVTQTPRYLIKTRGQQVTLSCSPISGHRSVSWYQQTPGQGLQFLFEYFSETQRNKGNFPGRFSGRQFSNSRSEMNVSTLELGDSALYLCASSFGPTDTQYFGPGTRLTVL.

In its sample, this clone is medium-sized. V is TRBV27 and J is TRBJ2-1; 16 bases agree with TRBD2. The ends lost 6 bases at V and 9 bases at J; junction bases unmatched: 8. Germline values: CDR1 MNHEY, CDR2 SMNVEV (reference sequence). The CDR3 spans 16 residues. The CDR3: CASSLGTSGGVSEQFF. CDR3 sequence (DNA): TGTGCCAGCAGCCTAGGGACTAGCGGGGGGGTGAGTGAGCAGTTCTTC.

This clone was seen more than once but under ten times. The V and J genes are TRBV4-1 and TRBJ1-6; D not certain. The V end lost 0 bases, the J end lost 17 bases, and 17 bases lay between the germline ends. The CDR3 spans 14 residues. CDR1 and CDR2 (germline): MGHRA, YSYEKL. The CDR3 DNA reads TGCGCCAGCAGCCAAGATTCCCGAGGGTGGGAGGTCCACTTT. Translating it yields CASSQDSRGWEVHF.

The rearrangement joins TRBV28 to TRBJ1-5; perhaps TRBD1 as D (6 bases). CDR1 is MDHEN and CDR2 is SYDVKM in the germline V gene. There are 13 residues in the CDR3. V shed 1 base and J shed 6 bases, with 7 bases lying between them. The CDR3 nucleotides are TGTGCCAGCAGTTTATCAGGGGTTCAGCCCCAGCATTTT. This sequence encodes CASSLSGVQPQHF.

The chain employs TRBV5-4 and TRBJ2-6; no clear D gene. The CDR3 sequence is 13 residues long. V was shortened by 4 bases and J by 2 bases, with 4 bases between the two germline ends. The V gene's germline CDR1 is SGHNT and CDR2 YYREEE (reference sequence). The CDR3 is CASSQAGANVLTF. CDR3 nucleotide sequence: TGTGCCAGCAGCCAGGCTGGGGCCAACGTCCTGACTTTC.

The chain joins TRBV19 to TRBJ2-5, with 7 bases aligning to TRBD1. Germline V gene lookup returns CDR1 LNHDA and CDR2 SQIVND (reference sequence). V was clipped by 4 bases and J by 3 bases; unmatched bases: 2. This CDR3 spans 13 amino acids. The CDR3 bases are TGTGCCAGTAGTACAACAGGGGAAGAGACCCAGTACTTC. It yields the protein CASSTTGEETQYF.

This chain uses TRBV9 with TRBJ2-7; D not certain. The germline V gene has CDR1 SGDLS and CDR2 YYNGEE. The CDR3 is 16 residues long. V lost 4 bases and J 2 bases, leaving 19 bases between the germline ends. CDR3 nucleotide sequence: TGTGCCAGCAGCTTCCGATCTAATTCCCTGACCTACGAGCAGTACTTC. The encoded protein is CASSFRSNSLTYEQYF.

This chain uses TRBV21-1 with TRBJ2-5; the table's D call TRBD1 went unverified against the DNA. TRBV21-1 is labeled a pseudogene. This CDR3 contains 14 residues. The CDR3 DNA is TGTGCCAGCAGCACTCGACAGGTCCAAGAGACCCAGTACTTC. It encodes CASSTRQVQETQYF.

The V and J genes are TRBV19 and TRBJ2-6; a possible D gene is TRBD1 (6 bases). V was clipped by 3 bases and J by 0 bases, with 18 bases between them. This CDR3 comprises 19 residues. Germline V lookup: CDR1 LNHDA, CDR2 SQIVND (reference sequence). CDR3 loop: CASSMPTGSPSSGANVLTF. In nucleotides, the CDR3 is TGTGCCAGTAGTATGCCGACAGGATCCCCTAGCTCTGGGGCCAACGTCCTGACTTTC.

The CDR3 DNA reads TGTGCCAGCAGTTACCGAGACAGGGGGCTGGGCTACGAGCAGTACTTC. It encodes CASSYRDRGLGYEQYF. V usage is TRBV6-6 and J usage is TRBJ2-7; 10 bases fit TRBD1. This CDR3 contains 16 residues. Germline V lookup: CDR1 MNHNY, CDR2 SVGAGI (reference sequence). J lost 3 bases, V lost 2 bases, and 7 bases had no gene match.

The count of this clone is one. The CDR3 reads CASSVRAGVSSYEQYF. The CDR3 nucleotides are TGTGCCAGCAGCGTAAGGGCAGGGGTCAGCTCCTACGAGCAGTACTTC. V gene TRBV9 combines with J gene TRBJ2-7; D perhaps matches TRBD1 (6 bases). Trimming took off 1 base at V and 0 bases at J, with 14 bases between the two ends. Looked up from germline, CDR1 is SGDLS and CDR2 is YYNGEE. The CDR3 loop spans 16 amino acids.

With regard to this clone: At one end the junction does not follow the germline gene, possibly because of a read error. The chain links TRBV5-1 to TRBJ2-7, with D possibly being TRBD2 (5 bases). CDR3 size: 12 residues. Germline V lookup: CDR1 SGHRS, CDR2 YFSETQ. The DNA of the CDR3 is TGCGCCAGCAGCCTCGGGATAGGGATTGAGGACTTC. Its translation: CASSLGIGIEDF. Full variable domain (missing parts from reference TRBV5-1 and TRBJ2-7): KAGVTQTPRYLIKTRGQQVTLSCSPISGHRSVSWYQQTPGQGLQFLFEYFSETQRNKGNFPGRFSGRQFSNSRSEMNVSTLELGDSALYLCASSLGIGIEDFGPGTRLTVT.

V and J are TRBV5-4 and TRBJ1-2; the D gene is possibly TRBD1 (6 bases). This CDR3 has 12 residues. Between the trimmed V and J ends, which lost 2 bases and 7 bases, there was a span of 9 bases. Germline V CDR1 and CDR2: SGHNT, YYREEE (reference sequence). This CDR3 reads CASSLPGAGYTF. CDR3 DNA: TGTGCCAGCAGCTTACCAGGGGCTGGCTACACCTTC.

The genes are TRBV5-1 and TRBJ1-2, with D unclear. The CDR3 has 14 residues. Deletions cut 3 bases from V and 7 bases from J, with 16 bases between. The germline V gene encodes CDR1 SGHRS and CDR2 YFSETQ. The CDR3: CASSSDPAGGGYTF. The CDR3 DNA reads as TGCGCCAGCAGCTCAGACCCGGCAGGAGGTGGCTACACCTTC.

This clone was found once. The CDR3 loop reads CAWRPGTRNTGELFF. The CDR3 DNA sequence: TGTGCCTGGAGGCCCGGGACTAGAAACACCGGGGAGCTGTTTTTT. The J gene is TRBJ2-2, the V gene TRBV30, with 8 bases that match TRBD2. The germline CDR1 and CDR2 sequences are GTSNPN and SVGIG (reference sequence). This CDR3 has 15 amino acids. The V and J ends lost 3 bases and 2 bases, in that order; junction bases with no gene match: 5.

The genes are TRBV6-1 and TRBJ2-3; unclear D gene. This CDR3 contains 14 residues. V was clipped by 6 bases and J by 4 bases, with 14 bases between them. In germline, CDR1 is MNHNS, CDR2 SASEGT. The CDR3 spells CASSPSVAADTQYF. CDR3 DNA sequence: TGTGCCAGCAGCCCATCCGTGGCCGCAGATACGCAGTATTTT.

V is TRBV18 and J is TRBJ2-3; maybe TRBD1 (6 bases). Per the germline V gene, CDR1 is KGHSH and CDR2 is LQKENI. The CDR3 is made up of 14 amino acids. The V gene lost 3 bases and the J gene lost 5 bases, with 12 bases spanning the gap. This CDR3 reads CASSPNRVGDTQYF. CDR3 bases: TGTGCCAGCTCACCCAACAGGGTTGGAGATACGCAGTATTTT.